This TCR beta chain was observed in a study of blood T cell repertoires in COVID-19. Study background: Sites across the United States, Italy and Spain contributed samples from acute and convalescent COVID-19.

Methods used by the authors: Amplification of reference gene primers was used by the study to estimate nucleated cell counts. Here immunoSEQ multiplex PCR was the method, and the copy in TCRdb shows in-frame clones only, minus some. V, J and clone size reflect that table, while D and trimming were determined from the DNA. This table holds hundreds of thousands of clones, approximately 82% found once. Between the trimmed V and J ends, which lost 3 bases and 7 bases, there was a span of 16 bases. Germline V gene sequence: CDR1 SGDLS, CDR2 YYNGEE. The CDR3 contains 15 residues. Sequencing used peripheral blood. This TCR derives from an elderly woman with active or convalescent COVID-19. The rearrangement links TRBV9 to TRBJ1-4, with D possibly TRBD1 on 5 matching bases. The CDR3 sequence is CASSARTGVSEKLFF. The DNA for the CDR3 is TGTGCCAGCAGCGCCCGGACGGGGGTTAGTGAAAAACTGTTTTTT.